The rows below give T cell receptor beta chains drawn from one sample of a study of regulatory T cells in long-lasting Graves disease. Each CDR3 protein is one row after TCRdb ran MiXCR on the multiplex PCR reads. The table has 500,000 or so distinct CDR3 sequences, under 20% seen once; the top ten hold 9% to 15%. These data also featured in a second study, about T cells in Graves' hyperthyroidism and ophthalmopathy.

This specimen was peripheral blood mononuclear cells (PBMCs), taken at new diagnosis, from a patient treated with antithyroid drugs. The origin of the receptors is a man aged 40-50 years with Graves disease. Both conserved end residues are part of each CDR3. The order of the fields is J gene, V gene, CDR3 protein.

j_call: TRBJ2-7
v_call: TRBV5-1
cdr3_aa: CASSLAGYGTEQYF

j_call: TRBJ1-4
v_call: TRBV20-1
cdr3_aa: CSASTGRLSEKLFF

j_call: TRBJ2-5
v_call: TRBV3-1
cdr3_aa: CASSRGQTDKETQYF

j_call: TRBJ2-1
v_call: TRBV28
cdr3_aa: CASSAAGLAGRNEQFF

j_call: TRBJ2-7
v_call: TRBV6-1
cdr3_aa: CASGAAAHYEQYF

j_call: TRBJ1-1
v_call: TRBV30
cdr3_aa: CAWSVTLKNTEAFF

j_call: TRBJ1-3
v_call: TRBV30
cdr3_aa: CAGRLSSGNTIYF

j_call: TRBJ2-2
v_call: TRBV5-1
cdr3_aa: CASSLAREVTGELFF

j_call: -
v_call: TRBV28
cdr3_aa: CASSLASGRLYNEQFF

j_call: TRBJ2-1
v_call: TRBV15
cdr3_aa: CATSRLAGVDNEQFF

j_call: TRBJ2-7
v_call: TRBV19
cdr3_aa: CASSIGGQPYEQYF

j_call: TRBJ2-5
v_call: TRBV7-9
cdr3_aa: CASSLRGTQETQYF

j_call: TRBJ2-5
v_call: TRBV4-1
cdr3_aa: CASSHADRDEETQYF

j_call: TRBJ2-5
v_call: TRBV20-1
cdr3_aa: CSAPLAGQMAQYF

j_call: TRBJ1-5
v_call: TRBV2
cdr3_aa: CASSIRAAGNQPQHF

j_call: TRBJ2-1
v_call: TRBV10-1
cdr3_aa: CASSEGLAGLIRDEQFF

j_call: TRBJ2-2
v_call: TRBV6-1
cdr3_aa: CASSRTSPGPTGELFF

j_call: TRBJ2-1
v_call: TRBV14
cdr3_aa: CASSQDWGVSYNEQFF

j_call: TRBJ1-2
v_call: TRBV29-1
cdr3_aa: CSVGGAGGYTF

j_call: TRBJ1-5
v_call: TRBV28
cdr3_aa: CASSLFRGRGSQPQHF

j_call: TRBJ2-7
v_call: TRBV29-1
cdr3_aa: CSVETFKDYEQYF

j_call: TRBJ2-1
v_call: TRBV30
cdr3_aa: CAWSALAEQFF

j_call: TRBJ2-2
v_call: TRBV24-1
cdr3_aa: CATSDPNTGELFF

j_call: TRBJ2-7
v_call: TRBV3-1
cdr3_aa: CASSRDRVSYEQYF

j_call: TRBJ2-3
v_call: TRBV5-1
cdr3_aa: CASSLAVAANTDTQYF

j_call: TRBJ2-2
v_call: TRBV27
cdr3_aa: CASSLTVATGELFF

j_call: TRBJ1-1
v_call: TRBV28
cdr3_aa: CASRSGGGYTEAFF

j_call: TRBJ2-5
v_call: TRBV7-9
cdr3_aa: CASSPSGTPGAQYF

j_call: TRBJ1-6
v_call: TRBV20-1
cdr3_aa: CSARDYGQGATSPLHF